This T cell receptor (beta chain) was sequenced in a study of T cell responses to AZD1222 COVID-19 vaccine. The overall study: Second-dose timings of about 4 or about 12 weeks were pooled.

Study-level points and caveats: Across spike, vaccine-associated CD4 TCRs were found, dominant at 160-218 and 743-854. Baseline seropositivity characterized only six AZD1222 recipients.

This CDR3 has 16 amino acids. Germline values: CDR1 SGDLS, CDR2 YYNGEE. Trimming pared 1 base from V and 2 bases from J, leaving 15 bases between. As regards this clone: Its antigen is unidentified.

The repertoire was sequenced with immunoSEQ multiplex PCR; TCRdb's copy has only in-frame clones and lacks some. The sample lists 140,000 to 150,000 clones, 89% occurring once. The chain carries TRBV9 and TRBJ1-2; possible D gene TRBD1, 5 bases. The sample was peripheral blood, taken on day 0 of AZD1222 vaccination. This receptor was taken from an adult in good health. CDR3 DNA: TGTGCCAGCAGCGTACGGGGGGACCAGGGAAACTATGGCTACACCTTC. Amino acid sequence: CASSVRGDQGNYGYTF.